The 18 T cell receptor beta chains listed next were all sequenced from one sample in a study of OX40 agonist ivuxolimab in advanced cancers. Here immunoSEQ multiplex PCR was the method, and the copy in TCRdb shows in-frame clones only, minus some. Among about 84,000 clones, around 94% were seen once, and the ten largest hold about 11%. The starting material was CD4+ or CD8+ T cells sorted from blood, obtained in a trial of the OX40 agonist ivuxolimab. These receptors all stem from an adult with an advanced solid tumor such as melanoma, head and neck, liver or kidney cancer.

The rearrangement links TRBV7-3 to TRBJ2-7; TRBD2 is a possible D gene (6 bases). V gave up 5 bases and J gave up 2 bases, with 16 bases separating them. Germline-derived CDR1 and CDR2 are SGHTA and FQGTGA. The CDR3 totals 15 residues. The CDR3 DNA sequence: TGTGCCAGCAGCCCGGGACTCCCCGGGACCTACGAGCAGTACTTC. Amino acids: CASSPGLPGTYEQYF.

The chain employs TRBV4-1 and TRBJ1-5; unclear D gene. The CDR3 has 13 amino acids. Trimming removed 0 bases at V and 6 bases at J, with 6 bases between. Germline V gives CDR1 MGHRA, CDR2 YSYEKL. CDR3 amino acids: CASSQDMSQPQHF. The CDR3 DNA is TGCGCCAGCAGCCAAGACATGAGTCAGCCCCAGCATTTT.

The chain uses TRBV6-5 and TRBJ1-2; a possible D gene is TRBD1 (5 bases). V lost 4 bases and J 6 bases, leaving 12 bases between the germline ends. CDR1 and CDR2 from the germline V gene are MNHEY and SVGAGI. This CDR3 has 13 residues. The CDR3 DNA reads TGTGCCAGCAGTTGGGGCCAGGAGGATGGCTACACCTTC. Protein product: CASSWGQEDGYTF.

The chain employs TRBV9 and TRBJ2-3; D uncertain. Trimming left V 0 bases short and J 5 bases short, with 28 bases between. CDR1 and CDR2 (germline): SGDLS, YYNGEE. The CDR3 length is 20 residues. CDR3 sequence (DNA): TGTGCCAGCAGCGTAGAAGGACGTGGTGGGCGAGCGCCCCGCGGAGATACGCAGTATTTT. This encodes CASSVEGRGGRAPRGDTQYF.

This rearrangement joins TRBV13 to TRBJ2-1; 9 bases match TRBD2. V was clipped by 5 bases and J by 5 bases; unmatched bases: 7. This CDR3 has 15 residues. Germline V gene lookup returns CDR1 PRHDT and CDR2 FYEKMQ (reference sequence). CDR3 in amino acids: CASSPRLAVHNEQFF. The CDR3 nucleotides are TGTGCCAGCAGCCCGAGACTAGCGGTCCACAATGAGCAGTTCTTC.

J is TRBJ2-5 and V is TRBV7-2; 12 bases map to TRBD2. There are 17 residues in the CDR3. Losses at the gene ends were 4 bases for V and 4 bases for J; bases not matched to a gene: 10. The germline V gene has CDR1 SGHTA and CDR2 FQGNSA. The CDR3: CASSYDRLAGARETQYF. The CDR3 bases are TGTGCCAGCAGCTATGACCGACTAGCGGGAGCGCGAGAGACCCAGTACTTC.

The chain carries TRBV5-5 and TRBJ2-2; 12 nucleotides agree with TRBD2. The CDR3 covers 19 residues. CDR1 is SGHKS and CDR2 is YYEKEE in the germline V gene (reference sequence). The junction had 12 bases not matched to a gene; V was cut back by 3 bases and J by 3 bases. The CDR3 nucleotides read TGTGCCAGCAGCTCCGGACCCCTAGCGGGAGGGTTGGACACCGGGGAGCTGTTTTTT. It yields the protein CASSSGPLAGGLDTGELFF.

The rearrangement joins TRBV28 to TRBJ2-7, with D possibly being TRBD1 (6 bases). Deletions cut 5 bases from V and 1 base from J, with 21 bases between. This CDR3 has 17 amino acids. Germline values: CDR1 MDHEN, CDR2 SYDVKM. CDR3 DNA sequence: TGTGCCAGCAGTCCCATACCGGACAGAATGAAATCCTACGAGCAGTACTTC. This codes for CASSPIPDRMKSYEQYF.

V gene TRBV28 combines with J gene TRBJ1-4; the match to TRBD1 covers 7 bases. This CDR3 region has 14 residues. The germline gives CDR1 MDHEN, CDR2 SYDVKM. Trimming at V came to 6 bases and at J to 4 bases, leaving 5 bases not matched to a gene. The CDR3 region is CASSPRGGNEKLFF. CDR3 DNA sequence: TGTGCCAGCAGCCCCAGGGGGGGTAATGAAAAACTGTTTTTT. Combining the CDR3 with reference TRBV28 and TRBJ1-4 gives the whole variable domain DVKVTQSSRYLVKRTGEKVFLECVQDMDHENMFWYRQDPGLGLRLIYFSYDVKMKEKGDIPEGYSVSREKKERFSLILESASTNQTSMYLCASSPRGGNEKLFFGSGTQLSVL.

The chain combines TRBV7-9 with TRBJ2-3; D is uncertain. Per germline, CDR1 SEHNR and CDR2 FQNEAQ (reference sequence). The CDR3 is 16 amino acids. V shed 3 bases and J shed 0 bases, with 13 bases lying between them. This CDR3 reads CASSLATRPSTDTQYF. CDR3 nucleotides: TGTGCCAGCAGCTTGGCTACCAGGCCTAGCACAGATACGCAGTATTTT.

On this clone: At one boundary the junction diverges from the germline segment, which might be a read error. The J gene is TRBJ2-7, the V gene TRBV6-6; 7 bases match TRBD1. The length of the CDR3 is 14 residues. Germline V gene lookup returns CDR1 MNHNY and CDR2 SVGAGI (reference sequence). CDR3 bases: TGTGCCAGCAGTTACGTAGGGGGCTCCCACGAGCAGTACTTC. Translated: CASSYVGGSHEQYF.

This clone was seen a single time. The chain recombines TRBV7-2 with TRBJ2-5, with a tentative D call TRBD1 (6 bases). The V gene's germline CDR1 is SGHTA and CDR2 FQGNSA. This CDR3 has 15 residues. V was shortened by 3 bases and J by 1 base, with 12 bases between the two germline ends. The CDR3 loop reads CASSFPGHSQETQYF. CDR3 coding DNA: TGTGCCAGCAGCTTTCCGGGACATAGCCAAGAGACCCAGTACTTC. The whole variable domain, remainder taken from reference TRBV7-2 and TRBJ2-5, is GAGVSQSPSNKVTEKGKDVELRCDPISGHTALYWYRQSLGQGLEFLIYFQGNSAPDKSGLPSDRFSAERTGGSVSTLTIQRTQQEDSAVYLCASSFPGHSQETQYFGPGTRLLVL.

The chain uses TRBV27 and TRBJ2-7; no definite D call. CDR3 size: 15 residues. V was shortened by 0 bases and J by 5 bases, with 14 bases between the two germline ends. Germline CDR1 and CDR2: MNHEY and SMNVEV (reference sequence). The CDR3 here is CASSLSSVAGNEQYF. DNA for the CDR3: TGTGCCAGCAGTTTATCGTCGGTGGCTGGCAACGAGCAGTACTTC.

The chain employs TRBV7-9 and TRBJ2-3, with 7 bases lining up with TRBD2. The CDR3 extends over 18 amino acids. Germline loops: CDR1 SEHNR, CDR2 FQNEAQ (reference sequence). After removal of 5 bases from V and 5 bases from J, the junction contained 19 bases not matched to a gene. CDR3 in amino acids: CASSTVRGGSYGGDTQYF. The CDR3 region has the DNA TGTGCCAGCAGCACGGTTCGGGGCGGGAGTTACGGGGGAGATACGCAGTATTTT.

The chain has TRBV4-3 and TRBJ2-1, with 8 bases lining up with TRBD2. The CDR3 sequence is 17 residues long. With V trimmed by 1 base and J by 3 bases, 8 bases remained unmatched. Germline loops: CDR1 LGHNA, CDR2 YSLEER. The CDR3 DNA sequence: TGCGCCAGCAGCCAAGGGTCGGGAGCGGGAGTCTACAATGAGCAGTTCTTC. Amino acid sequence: CASSQGSGAGVYNEQFF.

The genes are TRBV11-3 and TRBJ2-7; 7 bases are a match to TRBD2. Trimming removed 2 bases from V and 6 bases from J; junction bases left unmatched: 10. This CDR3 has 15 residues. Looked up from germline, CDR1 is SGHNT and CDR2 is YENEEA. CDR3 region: CASSLLGGSGAEQYF. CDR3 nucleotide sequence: TGTGCCAGCAGCTTACTGGGGGGGAGTGGGGCCGAGCAGTACTTC. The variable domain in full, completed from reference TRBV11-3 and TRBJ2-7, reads EAGVVQSPRYKIIEKKQPVAFWCNPISGHNTLYWYLQNLGQGPELLIRYENEEAVDDSQLPKDRFSAERLKGVDSTLKIQPAELGDSAVYLCASSLLGGSGAEQYFGPGTRLTVT.

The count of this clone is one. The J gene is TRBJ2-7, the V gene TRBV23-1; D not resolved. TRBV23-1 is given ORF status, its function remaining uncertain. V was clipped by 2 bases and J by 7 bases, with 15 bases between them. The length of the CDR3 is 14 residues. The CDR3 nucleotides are TGCGCCAGCAGTCAAGGTTCCCGATCCCATGAGCAGTACTTC. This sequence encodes CASSQGSRSHEQYF.

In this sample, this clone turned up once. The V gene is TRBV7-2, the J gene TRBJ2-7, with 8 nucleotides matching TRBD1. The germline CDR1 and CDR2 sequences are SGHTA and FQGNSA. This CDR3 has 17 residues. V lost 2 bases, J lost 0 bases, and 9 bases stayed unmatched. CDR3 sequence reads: CASSLRSDRGISYEQYF. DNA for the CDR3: TGTGCCAGCAGCTTACGTAGCGACAGGGGAATCTCCTACGAGCAGTACTTC.